This T cell receptor (beta chain) was captured in a study of T cells in Graves' hyperthyroidism and ophthalmopathy. The investigators amplified TCR beta CDR3 regions from RNA transcripts. The HTBI set primed first-round TCR CDR3 RT-PCR. In TCRdb, the multiplex PCR reads were re-called with MiXCR into one record per CDR3 protein. The repertoire includes approximately 400,000 distinct CDR3 sequences, 15% to 19% of them detected once, and over 7.5% sits in the top ten. Germline lookup yields CDR1 SGHRS and CDR2 YFSETQ. The CDR3 loop spans 13 amino acids. Trimming shortened V by 3 bases and J by 9 bases, and 10 bases separated the two germline ends. This clonotype has at least ten counts. Uncontrolled infection, other autoimmune disease, pregnancy or lactation barred patients from enrollment. PBMCs stemmed from around 10 ml fresh peripheral blood.

Sequenced material: blood. This receptor was obtained from a woman younger than 30 with Graves' hyperthyroidism. The V and J genes are TRBV5-1 and TRBJ1-6; D is unclear. This chain's CDR3 is CASSSEGASPLHF. The DNA of the CDR3 is TGCGCCAGCAGCTCGGAAGGAGCTTCACCCCTCCACTTT.